A single sample is the source of the 19 T cell receptor beta chains below, sequenced in a study of cytomegalovirus exposure and HLA in healthy donors (dated by TCRdb to the late 2010s). To prepare the library, the immunoSEQ multiplex PCR assay was applied. For the multiplex PCR, a mixture combining 60 forward primers for TCR Vbeta segments and 13 reverse primers for TCR Jbeta segments was used. Imported from immuneACCESS, the table was reduced by TCRdb to in-frame sequences with V and J called. These copies leave out some clones; in studies compared against another copy, an unresolved V gene accounts for under half, and the cause of the remainder is not known. The sample contains 100,000 or so clones, approximately 85% of them found a single time. The ten top clones hold about 3.8% of the sample. The material sequenced was PBMCs. Every receptor here comes from a man aged 25-45 years in good health and CMV-seronegative.

The V and J genes are TRBV27 and TRBJ1-5, with D unresolved. Germline values: CDR1 MNHEY, CDR2 SMNVEV (reference sequence). There are 15 residues in the CDR3. The V gene lost 0 bases and the J gene lost 0 bases, with 6 bases spanning the gap. As DNA, the CDR3 is TGTGCCAGCAGTTTATCGAGGGATAGCAATCAGCCCCAGCATTTT. Protein: CASSLSRDSNQPQHF.

The V gene is TRBV4-1, the J gene TRBJ1-1; TRBD1 matches 8 bases. The CDR3 sequence is 14 residues long. The germline CDR1 and CDR2 sequences are MGHRA and YSYEKL. Unmatched junction bases numbered 9, after V lost 4 bases and J lost 8 bases. The CDR3 bases are TGCGCCAGCAGCCCCCAAGACAGGACAGGGGAAGCTTTCTTT. Translating gives CASSPQDRTGEAFF.

This clone was detected only once. The genes are TRBV9 and TRBJ2-1; D not certain. The germline V gene encodes CDR1 SGDLS and CDR2 YYNGEE. The CDR3 sequence is 14 residues long. V lost 4 bases and J lost 7, with 15 bases in between. This CDR3 is CASSPTYHKNEQFF. In DNA, the CDR3 is TGTGCCAGCAGCCCTACTTACCATAAAAATGAGCAGTTCTTC.

The rearrangement links TRBV11-2 to TRBJ2-1, with 9 nucleotides matching TRBD2. This CDR3 has 16 residues. CDR1 and CDR2 (germline): SGHAT, FQNNGV. J was trimmed by 9 bases and V by 1 base; bases with no gene match: 10. The CDR3 reads CASSLVGAGGPFEQFF. The CDR3 nucleotides are TGTGCCAGCAGCTTAGTGGGGGCGGGAGGGCCATTTGAGCAGTTCTTC.

The chain uses TRBV6-6 and TRBJ2-7; 12 nucleotides match TRBD2. Trimming removed 11 bases from V and 5 bases from J; junction bases left unmatched: 4. The CDR3 sequence is 12 residues long. Germline V gene lookup returns CDR1 MNHNY and CDR2 SVGAGI (reference sequence). In DNA, the CDR3 is TGTGCCGCCCGGACTAGCGGGAACGAGCAGTACTTC. Protein: CAARTSGNEQYF.

This chain uses TRBV27 with TRBJ1-2, with D tentatively TRBD1 (6 bases). CDR3 size: 14 residues. CDR1 is MNHEY, CDR2 SMNVEV, per germline (reference sequence). V was shortened by 1 base and J by 4 bases, with 10 bases between the two germline ends. The CDR3 is CASSLFGGGYGYTF. The CDR3 DNA reads TGTGCCAGCAGTTTATTTGGGGGCGGCTATGGCTACACCTTC.

The chain is built from TRBV28 and TRBJ2-7; TRBD1 aligns across 8 bases. V was pared by 7 bases and J by 2 bases, with 7 bases of the junction left unmatched. Germline V lookup: CDR1 MDHEN, CDR2 SYDVKM. The length of the CDR3 is 14 residues. CDR3 DNA sequence: TGTGCCAGCACCGTGGGACAGGTAACCTACGAGCAGTACTTC. Its protein product is CASTVGQVTYEQYF.

The chain employs TRBV6-1 and TRBJ1-2, with 9 bases lining up with TRBD1. CDR3 length equals 15 residues. The V and J ends lost 6 bases and 5 bases, in that order; junction bases with no gene match: 10. The germline V gene encodes CDR1 MNHNS and CDR2 SASEGT. The CDR3 is CASSGSRQGEYGYTF. CDR3 bases: TGTGCCAGCAGCGGGTCCCGACAGGGGGAATATGGCTACACCTTC.

The rearrangement uses TRBV29-1 and TRBJ2-2; D possibly corresponds to TRBD2 (6 bases). The CDR3 is 13 amino acids. V lost 8 bases to trimming and J lost 5 bases, with 15 bases between them. CDR1 is SQVTM and CDR2 is ANQGSEA in the germline V gene. The CDR3 region has the DNA TGCAGCACTGATGGGGCGGGAACCGGGGAGCTGTTTTTT. Protein product: CSTDGAGTGELFF.

The J gene is TRBJ2-2, the V gene TRBV30, with D tentatively TRBD1 (8 bases). Trimming took 2 bases from V and 6 from J, leaving 16 bases between them. The germline gives CDR1 GTSNPN, CDR2 SVGIG (reference sequence). CDR3 length: 15 amino acids. CDR3 amino acids: CAWSRGLQGAGELFF. The CDR3 bases are TGTGCCTGGAGTAGGGGACTACAGGGGGCCGGGGAGCTGTTTTTT.

The chain recombines TRBV27 with TRBJ2-7; D perhaps matches TRBD1 (6 bases). The V end lost 5 bases, the J end lost 4 bases, and 12 bases lay between the germline ends. CDR3 size: 13 residues. Germline lookup yields CDR1 MNHEY and CDR2 SMNVEV (reference sequence). CDR3 sequence (DNA): TGTGCCAGCAGTCCCAAGGGGGAATACGAGCAGTACTTC. Translating it yields CASSPKGEYEQYF.

The V gene is TRBV5-8, the J gene TRBJ2-3, with 8 bases identical to TRBD2. The length of the CDR3 is 15 residues. Germline V CDR1 and CDR2: SGHTS, YDEGEE. Trimming removed 0 bases from V and 2 bases from J; junction bases left unmatched: 2. CDR3 residues: CASSLGGGPTDTQYF. CDR3 bases: TGTGCCAGCAGCTTGGGCGGGGGGCCCACAGATACGCAGTATTTT.

This clone was detected only a few times. J is TRBJ2-1 and V is TRBV15, with a weak D call TRBD2 (6 bases). Per the germline V gene, CDR1 is LNHNV and CDR2 is YYDKDF (reference sequence). Trimming removed 5 bases from V and 0 bases from J, with 17 bases in between. The CDR3 contains 17 residues. The CDR3 bases are TGTGCCACCAGCTCACGGGGGTGGAGGGGCTCCTACAATGAGCAGTTCTTC. The encoded protein is CATSSRGWRGSYNEQFF.

The chain combines TRBV7-9 with TRBJ2-7; TRBD2 aligns across 13 bases. Germline-derived CDR1 and CDR2 are SEHNR and FQNEAQ (reference sequence). V was clipped by 4 bases and J by 5 bases; unmatched bases: 5. The CDR3 is made up of 15 amino acids. The CDR3 here is CASSYGLAGVDEQYF. CDR3 nucleotides: TGTGCCAGCAGCTATGGACTAGCGGGAGTGGACGAGCAGTACTTC.

The rearrangement joins TRBV7-9 to TRBJ1-2; D call uncertain. Germline-derived CDR1 and CDR2 are SEHNR and FQNEAQ (reference sequence). V was clipped by 1 base and J by 6 bases, with 9 bases between them. The CDR3 is 13 amino acids. Here the CDR3 DNA reads TGTGCCAGCAGCTTAGGACTACCCCATGGCTACACCTTC. Protein product: CASSLGLPHGYTF.

V usage is TRBV5-1 and J usage is TRBJ1-5; D is unresolved. Trimming stripped 4 bases from V and 0 bases from J, with 14 bases between. The CDR3 consists of 16 residues. CDR1 is SGHRS, CDR2 YFSETQ, per germline. This CDR3 reads CASSPPHSNSNQPQHF. CDR3 nucleotides: TGCGCCAGCAGCCCCCCTCACAGTAATAGCAATCAGCCCCAGCATTTT.

The J gene is TRBJ2-7, the V gene TRBV18; D is undetermined. The V and J ends lost 0 bases and 1 base respectively, with 7 bases between them. Germline-derived CDR1 and CDR2 are KGHSH and LQKENI. The CDR3 is 14 amino acids. Here the CDR3 reads CASSPPAQSYEQYF. The DNA for the CDR3 is TGTGCCAGCTCACCACCGGCACAGTCCTACGAGCAGTACTTC.

Points on this clone: Germline is not matched at one junction end, which may reflect a read error. The genes are TRBV7-7 and TRBJ2-5; TRBD2 matches at 11 bases. Looked up from germline, CDR1 is SSHAT and CDR2 is FNYEAQ (reference sequence). The CDR3 consists of 17 residues. The CDR3 sequence is CASSLGASGGPGETQYF. The CDR3 nucleotides are TGTGCTAGCAGCTTAGGGGCTAGCGGGGGGCCTGGGGAGACCCAGTACTTC.

Only one count was recorded for this clone. The CDR3 protein is CATSRVPETGANVLTF. Written as DNA, the CDR3 is TGTGCCACCAGCAGAGTTCCCGAGACAGGGGCCAACGTCCTGACTTTC. The V and J genes are TRBV15 and TRBJ2-6; D unclear. The V end lost 1 base, the J end lost 4 bases, and 11 bases lay between the germline ends. The CDR3 length is 16 residues. Germline loops: CDR1 LNHNV, CDR2 YYDKDF (reference sequence).